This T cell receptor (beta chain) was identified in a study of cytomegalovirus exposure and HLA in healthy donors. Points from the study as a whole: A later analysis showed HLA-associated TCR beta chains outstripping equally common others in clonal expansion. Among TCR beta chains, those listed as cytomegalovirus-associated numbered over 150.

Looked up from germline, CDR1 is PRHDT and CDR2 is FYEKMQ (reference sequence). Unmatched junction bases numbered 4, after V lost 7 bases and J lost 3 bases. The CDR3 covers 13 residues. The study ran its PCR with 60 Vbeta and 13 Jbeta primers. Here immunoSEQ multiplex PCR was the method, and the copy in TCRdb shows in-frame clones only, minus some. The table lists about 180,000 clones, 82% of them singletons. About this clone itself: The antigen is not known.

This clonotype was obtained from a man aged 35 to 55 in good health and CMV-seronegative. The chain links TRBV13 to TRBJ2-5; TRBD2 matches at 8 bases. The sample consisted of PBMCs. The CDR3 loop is CASTRAGEETQYF. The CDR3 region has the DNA TGTGCCAGCACCCGAGCGGGAGAAGAGACCCAGTACTTC.